This T cell receptor (beta chain) was observed in a study (dated by TCRdb to 2016 to 2017). Receptors were amplified or captured by RT-PCR. Sequencing used an Illumina MiSeq. TCRdb trimmed the raw reads at Q25, called clones with MiXCR and kept productive beta chains. Each entry merges the rows of one CDR3 protein and shows their most common DNA and genes. For this sample the table gives hundreds of thousands of distinct CDR3 sequences, of which 13% to 15% were detected only once. Of the sample, roughly 4% falls within the top ten clones. This clonotype has a handful of counts. Its antigen remains unidentified. The sample holds no much larger clone one base away, and base qualities are not on file. From the germline V gene, CDR1 is ENHRY and CDR2 is SYGVKD. Counted from cysteine to phenylalanine, this CDR3 has 14 amino acids. Of the read, only the CDR3 DNA is kept; its 42 bases are in frame from base 1. Trimming leaves V shorter by 8 bases and J shorter by 0 bases, with the junction holding 6 bases beyond the gene matches.

The sample consisted of memory CD4+ T cells from blood. Recombination joined TRBV10-3 with TRBJ1-1; 7 bases in between match TRBD1. This TCR was recovered from a female donor in good health, serving as a healthy control. At the DNA level, the sequence is TGTGCCATCGGCACAGGGGCCATGAACACTGAAGCTTTCTTT. The encoded protein is CAIGTGAMNTEAFF.